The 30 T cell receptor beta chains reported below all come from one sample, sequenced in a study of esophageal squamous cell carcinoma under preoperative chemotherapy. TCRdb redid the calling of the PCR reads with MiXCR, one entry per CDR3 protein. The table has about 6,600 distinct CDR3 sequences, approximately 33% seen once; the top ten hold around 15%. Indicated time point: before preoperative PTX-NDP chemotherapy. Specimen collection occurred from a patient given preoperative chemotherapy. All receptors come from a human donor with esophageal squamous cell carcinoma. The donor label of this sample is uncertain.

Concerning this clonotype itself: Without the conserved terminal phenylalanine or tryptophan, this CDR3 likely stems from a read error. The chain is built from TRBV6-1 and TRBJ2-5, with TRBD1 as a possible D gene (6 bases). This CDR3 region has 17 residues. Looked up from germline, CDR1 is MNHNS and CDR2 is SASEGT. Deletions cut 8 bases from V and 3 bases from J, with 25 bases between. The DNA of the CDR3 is TGTGCCAGCCGGAGACGGCTCAGGACAGATGGGGAAGAGACCCAGTACGTC. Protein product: CASRRRLRTDGEETQYV.

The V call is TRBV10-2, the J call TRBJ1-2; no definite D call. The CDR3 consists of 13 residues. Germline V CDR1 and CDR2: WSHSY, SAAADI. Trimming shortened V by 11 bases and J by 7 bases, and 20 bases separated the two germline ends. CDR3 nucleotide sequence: TGCGCCGGCGGGGAAGATAAGGGTCCTGGCTACACCTTC. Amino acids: CAGGEDKGPGYTF.

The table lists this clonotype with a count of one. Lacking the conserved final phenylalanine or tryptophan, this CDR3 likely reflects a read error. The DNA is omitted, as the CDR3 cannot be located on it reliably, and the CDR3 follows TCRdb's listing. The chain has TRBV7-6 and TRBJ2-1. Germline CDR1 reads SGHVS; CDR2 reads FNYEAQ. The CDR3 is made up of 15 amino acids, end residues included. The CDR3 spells CASSLGLTAYNEQLC.

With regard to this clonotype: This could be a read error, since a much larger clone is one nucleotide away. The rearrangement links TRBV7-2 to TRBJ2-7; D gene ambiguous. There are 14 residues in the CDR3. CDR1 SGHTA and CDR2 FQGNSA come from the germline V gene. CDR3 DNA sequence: TGTGCCAGCAGCTTAGGGGGAAATCTATACGGGCAGTACTTC. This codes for CASSLGGNLYGQYF.

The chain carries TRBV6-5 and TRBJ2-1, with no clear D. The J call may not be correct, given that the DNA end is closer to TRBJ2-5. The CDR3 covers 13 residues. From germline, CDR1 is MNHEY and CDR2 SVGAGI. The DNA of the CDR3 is TGTGCCAGCAGTTACGGGTGGGCTGGGGCCCAGTACTTC. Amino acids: CASSYGWAGAQYF.

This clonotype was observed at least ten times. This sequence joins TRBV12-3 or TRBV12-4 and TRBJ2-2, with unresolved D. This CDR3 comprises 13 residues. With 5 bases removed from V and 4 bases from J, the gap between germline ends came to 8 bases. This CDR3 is CASSRGGTGELFF. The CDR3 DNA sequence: TGTGCCAGCAGTCGAGGCGGCACCGGGGAGCTGTTTTTT.

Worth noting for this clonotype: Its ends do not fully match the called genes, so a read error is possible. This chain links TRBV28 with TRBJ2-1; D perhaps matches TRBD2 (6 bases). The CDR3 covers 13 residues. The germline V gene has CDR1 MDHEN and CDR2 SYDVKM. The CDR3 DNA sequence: TGTGCCAGCAGCGTGCGGGGACTCTACGAGGAGGGCTTC. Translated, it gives CASSVRGLYEEGF.

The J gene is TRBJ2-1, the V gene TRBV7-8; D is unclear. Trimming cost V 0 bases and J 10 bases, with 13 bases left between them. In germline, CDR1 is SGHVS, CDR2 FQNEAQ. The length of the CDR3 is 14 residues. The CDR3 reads CASSLASNRYEQFF. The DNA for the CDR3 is TGTGCCAGCAGCTTAGCGTCCAATAGGTACGAGCAGTTCTTC.

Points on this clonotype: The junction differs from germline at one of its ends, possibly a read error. Here the CDR3 reads CAGSAGSQETQYF. The CDR3 region has the DNA TGTGCCGGCAGTGCCGGGAGTCAAGAGACCCAGTACTTC. The genes are TRBV7-6 and TRBJ2-5; possible D gene TRBD2, 6 bases. CDR1 and CDR2 (germline): SGHVS, FNYEAQ. This CDR3 is 13 amino acids long.

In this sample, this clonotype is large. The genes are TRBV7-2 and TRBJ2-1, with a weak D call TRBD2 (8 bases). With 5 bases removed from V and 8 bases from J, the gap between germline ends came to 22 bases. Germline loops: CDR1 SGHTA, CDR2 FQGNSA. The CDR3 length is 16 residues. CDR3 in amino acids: CASSLRMTGGGDEQFF. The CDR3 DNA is TGTGCCAGCAGCCTCCGTATGACGGGAGGGGGCGATGAGCAGTTCTTC.

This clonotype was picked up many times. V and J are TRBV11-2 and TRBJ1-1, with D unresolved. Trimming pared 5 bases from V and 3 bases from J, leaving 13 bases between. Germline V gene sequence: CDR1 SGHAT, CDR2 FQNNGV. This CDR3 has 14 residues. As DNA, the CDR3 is TGTGCCAGCAGCCGTTACATCGAGGACACTGAAGCTTTCTTT. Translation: CASSRYIEDTEAFF.

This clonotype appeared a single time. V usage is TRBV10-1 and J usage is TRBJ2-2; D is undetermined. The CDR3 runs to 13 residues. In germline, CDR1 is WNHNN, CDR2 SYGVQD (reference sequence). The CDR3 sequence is CASQAEYTGELFF. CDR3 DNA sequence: TGCGCGAGCCAGGCAGAGTACACCGGGGAGCTGTTTTTT.

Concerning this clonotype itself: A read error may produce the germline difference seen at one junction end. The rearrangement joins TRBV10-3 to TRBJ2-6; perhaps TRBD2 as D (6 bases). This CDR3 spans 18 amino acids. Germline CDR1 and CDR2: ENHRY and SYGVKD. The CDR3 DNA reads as TGTGGCATCAGTCCTGCTGGGAGGTCGAGCTCTGGGGCCAACGTCGTGGCTTTC. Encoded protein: CGISPAGRSSSGANVVAF.

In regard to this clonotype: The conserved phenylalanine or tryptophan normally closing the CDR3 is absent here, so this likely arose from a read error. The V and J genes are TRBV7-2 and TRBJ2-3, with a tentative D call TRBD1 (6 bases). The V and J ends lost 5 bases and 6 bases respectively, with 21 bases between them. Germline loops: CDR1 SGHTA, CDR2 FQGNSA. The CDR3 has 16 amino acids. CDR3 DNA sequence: TGTGCCAGCAGCGTAGATGGGCAACAGGGACCGGATACGCAGTATTGT. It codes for CASSVDGQQGPDTQYC.

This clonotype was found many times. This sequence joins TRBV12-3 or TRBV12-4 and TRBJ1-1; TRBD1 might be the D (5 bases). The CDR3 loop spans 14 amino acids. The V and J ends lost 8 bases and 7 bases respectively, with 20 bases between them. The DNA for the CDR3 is TGTGCCAGCCTCCTTTCCGGGACGGTACTTGAAGCTTTCTTT. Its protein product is CASLLSGTVLEAFF.

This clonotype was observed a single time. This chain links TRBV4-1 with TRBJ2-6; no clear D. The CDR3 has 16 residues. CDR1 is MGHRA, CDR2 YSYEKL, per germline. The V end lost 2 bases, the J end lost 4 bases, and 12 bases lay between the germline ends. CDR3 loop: CASSQLSVGGANVLTF. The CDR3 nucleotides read TGCGCCAGCAGCCAACTGTCTGTCGGCGGGGCCAACGTCCTGACTTTC.

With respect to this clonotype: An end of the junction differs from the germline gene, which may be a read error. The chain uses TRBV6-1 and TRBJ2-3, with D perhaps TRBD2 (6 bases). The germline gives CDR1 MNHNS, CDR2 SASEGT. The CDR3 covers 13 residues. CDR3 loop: CASSTGGTDRQYF. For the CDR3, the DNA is TGTGCCAGCAGCACCGGGGGAACAGATAGGCAGTATTTT.

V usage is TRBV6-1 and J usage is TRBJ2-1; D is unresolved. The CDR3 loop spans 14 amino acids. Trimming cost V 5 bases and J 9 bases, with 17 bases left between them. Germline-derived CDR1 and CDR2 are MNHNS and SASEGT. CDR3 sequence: CASSLVSDRREQFF. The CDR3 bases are TGTGCCAGCAGTCTGGTTAGTGACCGTCGTGAGCAGTTCTTC.

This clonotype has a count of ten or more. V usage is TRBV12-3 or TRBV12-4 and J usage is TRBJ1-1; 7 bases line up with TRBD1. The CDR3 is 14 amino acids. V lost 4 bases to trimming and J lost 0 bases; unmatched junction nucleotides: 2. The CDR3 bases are TGTGCCAGCAGTTCACAGGGGTTGAACACTGAAGCTTTCTTT. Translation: CASSSQGLNTEAFF.

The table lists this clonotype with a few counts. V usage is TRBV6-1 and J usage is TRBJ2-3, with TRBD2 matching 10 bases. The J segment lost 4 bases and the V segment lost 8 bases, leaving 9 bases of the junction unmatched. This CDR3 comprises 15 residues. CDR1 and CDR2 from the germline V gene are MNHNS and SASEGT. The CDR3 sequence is CASQGLAGASDTQYF. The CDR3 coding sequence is TGTGCCAGCCAGGGGCTAGCGGGAGCATCAGATACGCAGTATTTT.

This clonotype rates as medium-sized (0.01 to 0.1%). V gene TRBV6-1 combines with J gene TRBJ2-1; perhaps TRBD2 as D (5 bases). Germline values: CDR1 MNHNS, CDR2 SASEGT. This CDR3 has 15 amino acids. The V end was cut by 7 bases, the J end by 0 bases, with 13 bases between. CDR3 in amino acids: CASKRAESSYNEQFF. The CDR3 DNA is TGTGCCAGCAAGAGGGCGGAGAGCTCCTACAATGAGCAGTTCTTC.

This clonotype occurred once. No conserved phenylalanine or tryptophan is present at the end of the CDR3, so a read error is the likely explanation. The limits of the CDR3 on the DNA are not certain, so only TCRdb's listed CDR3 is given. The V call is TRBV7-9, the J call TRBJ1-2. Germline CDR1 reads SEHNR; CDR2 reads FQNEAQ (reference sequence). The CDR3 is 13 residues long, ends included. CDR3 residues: CASTVGGSYGDTC.

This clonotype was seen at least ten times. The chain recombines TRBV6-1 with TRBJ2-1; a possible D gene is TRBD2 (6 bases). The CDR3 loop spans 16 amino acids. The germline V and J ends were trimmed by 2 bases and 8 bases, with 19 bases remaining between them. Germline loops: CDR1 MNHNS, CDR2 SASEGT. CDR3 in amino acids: CASSEYPGLPVDEQFF. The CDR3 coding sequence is TGTGCCAGCAGTGAATACCCGGGACTCCCGGTTGATGAGCAGTTCTTC.

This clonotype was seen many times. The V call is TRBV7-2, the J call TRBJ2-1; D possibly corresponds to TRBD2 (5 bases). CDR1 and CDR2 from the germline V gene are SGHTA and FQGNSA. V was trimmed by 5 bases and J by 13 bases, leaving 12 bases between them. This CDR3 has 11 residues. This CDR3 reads CASSRGRSQFF. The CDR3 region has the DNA TGTGCCAGCAGCCGAGGGCGCTCCCAGTTCTTC.

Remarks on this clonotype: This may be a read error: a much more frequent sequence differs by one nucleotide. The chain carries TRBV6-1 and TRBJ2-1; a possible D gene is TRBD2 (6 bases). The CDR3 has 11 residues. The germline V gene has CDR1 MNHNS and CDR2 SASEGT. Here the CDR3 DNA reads TGTGCCAGCAGTGAAGGGAGGGAGGAGTACTTC. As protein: CASSEGREEYF.

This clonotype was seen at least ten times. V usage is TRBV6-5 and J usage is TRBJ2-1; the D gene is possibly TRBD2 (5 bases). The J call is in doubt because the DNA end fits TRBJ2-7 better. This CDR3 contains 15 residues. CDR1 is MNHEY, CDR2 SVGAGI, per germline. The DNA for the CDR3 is TGTGCCAGCAGTTACGAGGGCCGCTCCTACAATGAGCAGTACTTC. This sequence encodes CASSYEGRSYNEQYF.

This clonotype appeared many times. This CDR3 reads CASSKAGATDTQYF. CDR3 in DNA: TGTGCCAGCAGCAAGGCGGGTGCGACAGATACGCAGTATTTT. This rearrangement joins TRBV7-3 to TRBJ2-3; a weak D match, TRBD2 (5 bases). The CDR3 has 14 amino acids. Deletions cut 5 bases from V and 3 bases from J, with 12 bases between. From germline, CDR1 is SGHTA and CDR2 FQGTGA.

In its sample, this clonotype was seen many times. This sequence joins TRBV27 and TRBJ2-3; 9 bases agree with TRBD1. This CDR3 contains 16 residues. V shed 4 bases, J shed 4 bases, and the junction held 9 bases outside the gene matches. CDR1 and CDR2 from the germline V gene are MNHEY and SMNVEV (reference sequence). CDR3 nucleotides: TGTGCCAGCAGTTACTACATTGGACAGGGGCCAGATACGCAGTATTTT. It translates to CASSYYIGQGPDTQYF.

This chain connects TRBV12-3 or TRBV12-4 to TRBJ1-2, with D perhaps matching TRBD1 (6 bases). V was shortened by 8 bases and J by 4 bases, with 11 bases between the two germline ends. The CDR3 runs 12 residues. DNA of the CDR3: TGTGCCAGCGCCTGGGGGGCCTATGGCTACACCTTC. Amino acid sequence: CASAWGAYGYTF.

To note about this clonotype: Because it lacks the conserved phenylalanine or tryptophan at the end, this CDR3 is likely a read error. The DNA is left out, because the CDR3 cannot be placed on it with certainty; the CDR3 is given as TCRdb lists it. The CDR3 sequence is CASREQVAASSSS. The rearrangement joins TRBV6-1 to TRBJ2-3. A total of 13 residues make up the CDR3, ends included. Per the germline V gene, CDR1 is MNHNS and CDR2 is SASEGT.